One and the same sample provided the 8 T cell receptor beta chains below, sequenced in a study of T-cell memory formation after mild COVID-19. One entry per CDR3 protein, called by TCRdb with MiXCR from the 5' RACE reads. Among about 250,000 distinct CDR3 sequences listed, 16% were seen once. Source material: PBMCs or a T cell subset sorted from them (not recorded which). These receptors were collected from a man aged 18-30 years who had mild COVID-19 (a few samples of this study predate the infection). Cell type and time point are not known.

The chain has TRBV7-8 and TRBJ1-1; 7 bases are a match to TRBD1. The V gene end was trimmed by 2 bases and the J gene end by 13 bases; junction bases not matched to a gene: 13. The CDR3 contains 14 residues. Per germline, CDR1 SGHVS and CDR2 FQNEAQ. CDR3 nucleotides: TGTGCCAGCAGCTTATCGGGAAACAGGGGAAGTGGTTTCTTT. Protein sequence: CASSLSGNRGSGFF.

In this sample, this clonotype turned up a few times. The chain carries TRBV7-9 and TRBJ1-4; D gene uncertain. The CDR3 extends over 14 amino acids. V lost 5 bases and J 7 bases, leaving 14 bases between the germline ends. CDR1 and CDR2 (germline): SEHNR, FQNEAQ (reference sequence). CDR3 protein: CASSPGSSGEKLFF. DNA of the CDR3: TGTGCCAGCAGCCCAGGATCTTCGGGTGAAAAACTGTTTTTT.

The gene calls are TRBV5-1 and TRBJ2-3; D unclear. Germline-derived CDR1 and CDR2 are SGHRS and YFSETQ. CDR3 length: 16 amino acids. V gave up 1 base and J gave up 1 base, with 13 bases separating them. As DNA, the CDR3 is TGCGCCAGCAGCTTGTATTCCGGGCCGCGCACAGATACGCAGTATTTT. Amino acid sequence: CASSLYSGPRTDTQYF.

In this sample, this clonotype turned up many times. The V call is TRBV5-6, the J call TRBJ1-2; D is uncertain. Trimming stripped 4 bases from V and 7 bases from J, with 8 bases between. Germline V gives CDR1 SGHDT, CDR2 YYEEEE. The CDR3 is 11 amino acids. CDR3 in amino acids: CASSTSFGYTF. CDR3 DNA: TGTGCCAGCAGCACCAGCTTTGGCTACACCTTC.

This chain links TRBV3-1 with TRBJ2-5; tentative D call: TRBD2 (6 bases). Germline values: CDR1 LGHDT, CDR2 YNNKEL (reference sequence). CDR3 length: 15 residues. Trimming stripped 4 bases from V and 2 bases from J, with 14 bases between. The CDR3 DNA sequence: TGTGCCAGCAGCCCCCTCGGGGCGGGACAAGAGACCCAGTACTTC. It codes for CASSPLGAGQETQYF.

CDR3 sequence (DNA): TGTGCCAGCAGCTTGCGGGGGGGAAACCAAGAGACCCAGTACTTC. This codes for CASSLRGGNQETQYF. J is TRBJ2-5 and V is TRBV5-7, with TRBD2 identical over 8 bases. TRBV5-7 is filed as an ORF, its function uncertain. The CDR3 length is 15 residues. J was trimmed by 0 bases and V by 1 base; bases with no gene match: 2.

This clonotype was observed a handful of times. The chain is built from TRBV20-1 and TRBJ2-5, with a possible D match to TRBD2 (6 bases). Per germline, CDR1 DFQATT and CDR2 SNEGSKA (reference sequence). With 0 bases removed from V and 7 bases from J, the gap between germline ends came to 21 bases. The CDR3 is 16 amino acids. The CDR3 loop is CSARDPRGLQGGTQYF. In nucleotides, the CDR3 is TGCAGTGCTAGAGATCCGCGAGGGCTCCAGGGAGGGACCCAGTACTTC.

The chain employs TRBV5-1 and TRBJ1-1; D is undetermined. The CDR3 sequence is 15 residues long. The V gene's germline CDR1 is SGHRS and CDR2 YFSETQ. The V and J ends lost 0 bases and 4 bases respectively, with 13 bases between them. The CDR3 loop is CASSLEAYGGTEAFF. The CDR3, as DNA: TGCGCCAGCAGCTTGGAGGCGTACGGTGGCACTGAAGCTTTCTTT.